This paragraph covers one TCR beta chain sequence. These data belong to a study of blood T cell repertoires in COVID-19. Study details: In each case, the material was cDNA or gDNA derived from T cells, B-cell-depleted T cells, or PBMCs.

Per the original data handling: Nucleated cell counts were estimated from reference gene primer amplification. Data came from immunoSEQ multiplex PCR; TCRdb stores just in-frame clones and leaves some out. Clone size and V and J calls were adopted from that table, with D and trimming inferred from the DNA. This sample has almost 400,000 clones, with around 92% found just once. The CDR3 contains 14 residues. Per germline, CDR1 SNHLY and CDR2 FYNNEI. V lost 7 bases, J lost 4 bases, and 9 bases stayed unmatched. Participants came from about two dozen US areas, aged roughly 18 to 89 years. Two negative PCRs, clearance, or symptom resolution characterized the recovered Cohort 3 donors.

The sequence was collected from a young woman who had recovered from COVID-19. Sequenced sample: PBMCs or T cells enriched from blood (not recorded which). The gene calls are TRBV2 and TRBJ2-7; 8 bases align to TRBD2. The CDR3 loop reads CASNMERERYEQYF. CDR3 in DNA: TGTGCCAGCAACATGGAGCGGGAGCGGTACGAGCAGTACTTC.